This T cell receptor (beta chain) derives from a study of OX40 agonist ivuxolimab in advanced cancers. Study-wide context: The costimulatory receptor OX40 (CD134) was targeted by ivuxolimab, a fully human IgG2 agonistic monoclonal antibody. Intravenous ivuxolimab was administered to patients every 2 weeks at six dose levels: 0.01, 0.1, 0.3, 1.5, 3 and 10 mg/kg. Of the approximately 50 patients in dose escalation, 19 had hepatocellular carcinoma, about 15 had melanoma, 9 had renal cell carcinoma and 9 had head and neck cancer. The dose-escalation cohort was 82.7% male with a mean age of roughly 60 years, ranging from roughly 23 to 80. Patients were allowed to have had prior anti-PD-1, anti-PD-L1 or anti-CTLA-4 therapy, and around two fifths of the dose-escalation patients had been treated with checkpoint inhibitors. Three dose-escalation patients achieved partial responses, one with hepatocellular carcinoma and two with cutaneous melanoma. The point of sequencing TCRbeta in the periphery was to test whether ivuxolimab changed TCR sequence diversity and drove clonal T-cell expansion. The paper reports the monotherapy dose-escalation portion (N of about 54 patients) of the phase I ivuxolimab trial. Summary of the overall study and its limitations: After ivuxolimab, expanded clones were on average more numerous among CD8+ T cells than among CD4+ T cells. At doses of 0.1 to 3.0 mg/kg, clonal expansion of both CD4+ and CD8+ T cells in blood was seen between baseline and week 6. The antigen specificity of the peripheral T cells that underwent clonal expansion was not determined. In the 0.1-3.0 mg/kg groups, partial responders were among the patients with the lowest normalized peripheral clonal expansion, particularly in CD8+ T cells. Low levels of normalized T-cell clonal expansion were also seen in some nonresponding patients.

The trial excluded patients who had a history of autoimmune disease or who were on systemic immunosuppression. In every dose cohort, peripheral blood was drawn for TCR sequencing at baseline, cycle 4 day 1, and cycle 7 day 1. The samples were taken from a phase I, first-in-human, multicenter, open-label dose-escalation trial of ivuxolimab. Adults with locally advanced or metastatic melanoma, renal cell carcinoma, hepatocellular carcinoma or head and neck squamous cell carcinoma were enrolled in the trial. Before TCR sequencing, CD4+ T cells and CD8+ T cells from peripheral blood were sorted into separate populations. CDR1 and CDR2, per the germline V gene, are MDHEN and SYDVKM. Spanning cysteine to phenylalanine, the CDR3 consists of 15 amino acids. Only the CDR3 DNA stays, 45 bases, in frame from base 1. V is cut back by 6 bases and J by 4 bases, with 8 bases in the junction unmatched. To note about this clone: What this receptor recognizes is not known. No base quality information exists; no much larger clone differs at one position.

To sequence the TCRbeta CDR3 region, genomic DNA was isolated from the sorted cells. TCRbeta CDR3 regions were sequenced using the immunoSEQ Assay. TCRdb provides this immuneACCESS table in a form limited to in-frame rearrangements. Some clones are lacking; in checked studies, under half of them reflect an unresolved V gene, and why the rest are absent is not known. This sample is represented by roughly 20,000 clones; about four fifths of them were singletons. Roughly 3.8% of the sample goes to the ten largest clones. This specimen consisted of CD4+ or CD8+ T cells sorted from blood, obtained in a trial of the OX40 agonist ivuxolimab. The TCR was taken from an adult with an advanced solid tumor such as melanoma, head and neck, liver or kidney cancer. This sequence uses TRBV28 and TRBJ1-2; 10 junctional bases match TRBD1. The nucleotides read TGTGCCAGCAGATATCCGACAGGGGGCCGCTATGGCTACACCTTC. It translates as CASRYPTGGRYGYTF.